Below are 8 T cell receptor beta chains sequenced from a single sample in a study of regulatory T cells in long-lasting Graves disease. Relying on iRepertoire HTBI primers and Arm-PCR of CDR3 regions, the team built TCR beta libraries. TCRdb reprocessed the multiplex PCR reads via MiXCR and lists one record per CDR3 protein. The sample comprises about 540,000 distinct CDR3 sequences, roughly 14% of which are singletons, and approximately 9.3% rests with the top ten. Time point of the sample: newly diagnosed GD, antithyroid drugs for less than 3 months. Construction of the TCR library relied on RNA isolated from PBMCs. The same data also went into a second study, on T cells in Graves' hyperthyroidism and ophthalmopathy.

The sequencing here drew on peripheral blood mononuclear cells (PBMCs), taken at new diagnosis, from a patient treated with antithyroid drugs. The receptor set was obtained from a man younger than 45 with Graves disease.

The rearrangement links TRBV6-2 or TRBV6-3 to TRBJ2-1; D is unresolved. This CDR3 comprises 13 residues. Germline CDR1 and CDR2: MNHEY and SVGEGT. Trimming left V 2 bases short and J 4 bases short, with 6 bases between. The CDR3 loop reads CASSYQKYNEQFF. As DNA, the CDR3 is TGTGCCAGCAGTTACCAAAAATACAATGAGCAGTTCTTC.

This clonotype was counted at least ten times. The V and J genes are TRBV7-3 and TRBJ2-7; D is perhaps TRBD1 or TRBD2 (5 bases each). The CDR3 runs to 17 residues. With 5 bases removed from V and 7 bases from J, the gap between germline ends came to 27 bases. The germline CDR1 and CDR2 sequences are SGHTA and FQGTGA. In nucleotides, the CDR3 is TGTGCCAGCAGCCCACTCCCTCTATGGACTGGAAAGGGGGAGCAGTACTTC. It encodes CASSPLPLWTGKGEQYF.

This clonotype was seen only a few times. The V gene is TRBV3-1, the J gene TRBJ2-3; D gene ambiguous. The CDR3 contains 12 residues. In germline, CDR1 is LGHDT, CDR2 YNNKEL (reference sequence). The germline V and J ends were trimmed by 3 bases and 5 bases, with 6 bases remaining between them. CDR3 in amino acids: CASSHSGDTQYF. The CDR3 bases are TGTGCCAGCAGCCACTCGGGAGATACGCAGTATTTT.

The V call is TRBV18, the J call TRBJ2-5; D uncertain. With 5 bases removed from V and 3 bases from J, the gap between germline ends came to 16 bases. Germline V gene data show CDR1 as KGHSH and CDR2 as LQKENI. The CDR3 is 15 amino acids. The CDR3 DNA reads TGTGCCAGCTCAGACTCCTTGCGAGAGGAAGAGACCCAGTACTTC. The encoded protein is CASSDSLREEETQYF. The whole variable domain, filled in from reference TRBV18 and TRBJ2-5, reads NAGVMQNPRHLVRRRGQEARLRCSPMKGHSHVYWYRQLPEEGLKFMVYLQKENIIDESGMPKERFSAEFPKEGPSILRIQQVVRGDSAAYFCASSDSLREEETQYFGPGTRLLVL.

Concerning this clonotype: An end of the junction differs from the germline gene, which may be a read error. This chain uses TRBV18 with TRBJ2-3; D possibly corresponds to TRBD1 (5 bases). In germline, CDR1 is KGHSH, CDR2 LQKENI. The CDR3 runs 13 residues. The CDR3 nucleotides are TGTGCCAGCTCAGTCAGGGCCACAGATACGCGGTATTTT. Amino acid sequence: CASSVRATDTRYF.

The chain is built from TRBV24-1 and TRBJ2-4; 8 bases are shared with TRBD2. The V gene's germline CDR1 is KGHDR and CDR2 SFDVKD. Trimming took 8 bases from V and 6 from J; bases not matched to a gene: 5. The CDR3 spans 13 residues. The DNA for the CDR3 is TGTGCCACCATGGCGAGCGGGGGAAACATTCAGTACTTC. It encodes CATMASGGNIQYF.

This clonotype was observed many times. The V and J genes are TRBV6-9 and TRBJ1-1; D is possibly TRBD1 (6 bases). The CDR3 covers 14 residues. Germline CDR1 MNHGY, CDR2 SVAAGI. Trimming removed 3 bases from V and 5 bases from J, with 13 bases in between. CDR3 loop: CASSYPGQRTEAFF. The CDR3 coding sequence is TGTGCCAGCAGTTACCCAGGACAGAGAACTGAAGCTTTCTTT.

This chain links TRBV11-2 with TRBJ2-7; 7 bases fit TRBD2. The germline V gene has CDR1 SGHAT and CDR2 FQNNGV. CDR3 length equals 13 residues. Trimming cost V 5 bases and J 4 bases; bases outside gene matches: 5. CDR3 region: CASSPGREYEQYF. For the CDR3, the DNA is TGTGCCAGCAGCCCGGGGCGGGAGTACGAGCAGTACTTC.